The 2 T cell receptor beta chains given below trace back to one sample, sequenced in a study of CD8+ T cells in alopecia areata. Isolated RNA was reverse transcribed into cDNA used as the sequencing template. This table comes from immunoSEQ multiplex PCR, and its TCRdb copy is limited to in-frame clones, with some not included. The sample consists of some 180,000 clones, 40% to 65% of them appearing once. Treatment given: oral pan-JAK inhibitor, 5-10 mg twice daily. Specimen: CD8+ T cells sorted from blood, collected at week 24, from a patient treated with tofacitinib. These receptors were collected from a human donor with alopecia areata.

The chain joins TRBV10-3 to TRBJ1-2; the D gene is possibly TRBD1 (5 bases). Trimming removed 9 bases at V and 6 bases at J, with 23 bases between. This CDR3 has 15 amino acids. Germline-derived CDR1 and CDR2 are ENHRY and SYGVKD. The CDR3 DNA sequence: TGTGCCATACCCACCGGGGGTATAGCCACGGATGGCTACACCTTC. Translated, it gives CAIPTGGIATDGYTF.

This clone occurred a few times. This chain links TRBV10-3 with TRBJ1-2; D perhaps matches TRBD1 (6 bases). The germline CDR1 and CDR2 sequences are ENHRY and SYGVKD. Trimming took 3 bases from V and 1 from J, leaving 9 bases between them. This CDR3 spans 14 amino acids. The CDR3 loop is CAISDGTHNYGYTF. In DNA, the CDR3 is TGTGCCATCAGTGACGGGACACATAACTATGGCTACACCTTC.